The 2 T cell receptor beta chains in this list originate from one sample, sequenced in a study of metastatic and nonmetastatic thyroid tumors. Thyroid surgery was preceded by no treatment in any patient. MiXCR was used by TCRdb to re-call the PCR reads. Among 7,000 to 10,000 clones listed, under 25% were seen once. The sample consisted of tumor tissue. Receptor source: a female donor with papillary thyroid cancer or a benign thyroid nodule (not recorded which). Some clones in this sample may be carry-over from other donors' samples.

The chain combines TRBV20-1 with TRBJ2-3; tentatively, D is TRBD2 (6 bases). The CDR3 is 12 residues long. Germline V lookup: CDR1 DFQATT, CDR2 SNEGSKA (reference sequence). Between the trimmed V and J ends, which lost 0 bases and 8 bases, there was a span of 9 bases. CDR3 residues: CSARDPAGTQYF. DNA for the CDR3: TGCAGTGCTAGAGACCCAGCGGGTACGCAGTATTTT.

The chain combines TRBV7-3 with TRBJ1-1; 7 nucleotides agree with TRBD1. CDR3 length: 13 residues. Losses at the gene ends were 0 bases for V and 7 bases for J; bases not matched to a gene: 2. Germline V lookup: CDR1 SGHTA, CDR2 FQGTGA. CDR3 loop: CASSLTGTDEAFF. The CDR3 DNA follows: TGTGCCAGCAGCTTAACGGGGACAGATGAAGCTTTCTTT.